This is a list of T cell receptor beta chains from one sample in a study of PD-1 blockade in classical Hodgkin lymphoma. Using immunoSEQ multiplex PCR, the repertoire was profiled, and TCRdb retains in-frame clones only, with some absent. Altogether about 96,000 clones are present, more than 85% being singletons, with the ten largest covering around 2%. The material was peripheral blood mononuclear cells (PBMCs), obtained before the fourth cycle of nivolumab. The receptors originated from a human donor with classical Hodgkin lymphoma. Each CDR3 is given with its conserved first and last residue. The order of the fields is V gene, clone size, J gene, D gene, CDR3 protein, CDR3 DNA. A D gene is named only where the DNA matches it firmly. For some rows the clone size is stated as once, few or many, or as a class when expanded; others skip it.

>TRBV4-1|.|TRBJ2-2|.
CASSQFSQKTGELFF
TGCGCCAGCAGCCAGTTCTCTCAAAAAACCGGGGAGCTGTTTTTT
>TRBV9|.|TRBJ1-3|.
CASSPAGSGNTIYF
TGTGCCAGCAGCCCCGCCGGGTCTGGAAACACCATATATTTT
>TRBV21-1|.|TRBJ1-1|.
CASSKKGVKPTGNTEAFF
TGTGCCAGCAGCAAAAAAGGGGTAAAACCGACAGGGAACACTGAAGCTTTCTTT
>TRBV19|.|TRBJ1-1|.
CASSMLGAGVRKNTEAFF
TGTGCCAGTAGTATGTTGGGGGCTGGGGTAAGGAAGAACACTGAAGCTTTCTTT
>TRBV6-4|.|TRBJ2-5|.
CASRRLGVPQETQYF
TGTGCCAGCAGAAGACTAGGAGTTCCCCAAGAGACCCAGTACTTC
>TRBV6-1|.|TRBJ2-7|.
CASSEGQGRTYEQYF
TGTGCCAGCAGTGAAGGTCAGGGTCGGACGTACGAGCAGTACTTC
>TRBV28|.|TRBJ1-1|.
CASIATTGWDTEAFF
TGTGCCAGCATTGCGACTACGGGCTGGGACACTGAAGCTTTCTTT
>TRBV28|.|TRBJ2-7|.
CASSFGSDGYEQYF
TGTGCCAGCAGTTTCGGCTCTGACGGCTACGAGCAGTACTTC
>TRBV30|.|TRBJ1-1|.
CASNDSPNTEAFF
TGTGCCTCAAACGACAGTCCGAACACTGAAGCTTTCTTT
>TRBV14|.|TRBJ2-7|.
CASSQEGGRGYEQYF
TGTGCCAGCAGCCAAGAAGGAGGCAGGGGATACGAGCAGTACTTC
>TRBV27|.|TRBJ2-7|.
CASSLDAGYEQYF
TGTGCCAGCAGTTTAGATGCAGGCTACGAGCAGTACTTC
>TRBV2|once|TRBJ2-1|.
CASSKTSSYNEQFF
TGTGCCAGCAGTAAGACTAGCTCCTACAATGAGCAGTTCTTC
>TRBV6-6|.|TRBJ2-1|.
CASSGQGANNEQFF
TGTGCCAGCAGCGGGCAGGGAGCTAACAATGAGCAGTTCTTC
>TRBV5-1|.|TRBJ2-7|TRBD1
CASSLAGQGVSYEQYF
TGCGCCAGCAGCTTGGCCGGACAGGGGGTATCCTACGAGCAGTACTTC
>TRBV30|.|TRBJ2-5|TRBD2
CAWDGLAGVETQYF
TGTGCCTGGGACGGACTAGCGGGAGTTGAGACCCAGTACTTC
>TRBV5-4|.|TRBJ1-2|.
CASSLWGVDGYTF
TGTGCCAGCAGCTTGTGGGGAGTGGATGGCTACACCTTC
>TRBV7-2|.|TRBJ2-5|.
CASSVRHPYQETQYF
TGTGCCAGCAGCGTCCGCCATCCGTACCAAGAGACCCAGTACTTC
>TRBV4-1|.|TRBJ2-7|.
CASSQALWNYEQYF
TGCGCCAGCAGCCAAGCTCTCTGGAACTACGAGCAGTACTTC
>TRBV15|.|TRBJ1-2|.
CATSRDMGLTGMDYGYTF
TGTGCCACCAGCAGAGATATGGGTTTAACAGGAATGGACTATGGCTACACCTTC
>TRBV14|.|TRBJ1-1|TRBD1
CASSRRTGGWSTEAFF
TGTGCCAGCAGCCGAAGGACAGGGGGCTGGAGCACTGAAGCTTTCTTT
>TRBV19|.|TRBJ2-5|TRBD1
CASSPRTGSWETQYF
TGTGCCAGTAGTCCCCGGACAGGGAGTTGGGAGACCCAGTACTTC
>TRBV5-1|.|TRBJ1-2|TRBD1
CASSWDRGNYTF
TGCGCCAGCAGCTGGGACAGGGGCAACTACACCTTC
>TRBV7-9|.|TRBJ2-6|.
CASSPTGISGANVLTF
TGTGCCAGCAGCCCCACCGGGATCTCTGGGGCCAACGTCCTGACTTTC
>TRBV7-9|.|TRBJ2-2|.
CASSSNTGELFF
TGTGCCAGCAGCTCGAACACCGGGGAGCTGTTTTTT
>TRBV19|.|TRBJ2-7|.
CASSHTLEQVRSYEQYF
TGTGCCAGTAGCCACACCCTGGAACAGGTGCGCTCCTACGAGCAGTACTTC
>TRBV5-1|.|TRBJ1-2|.
CASRLGGSGGYGYTF
TGCGCCAGCAGACTTGGAGGCTCCGGGGGCTATGGCTACACCTTC
>TRBV6-5|.|TRBJ1-2|.
CASSFRGGDYGYTF
TGTGCCAGCAGTTTCAGGGGAGGCGACTATGGCTACACCTTC
>TRBV10-3|.|TRBJ2-2|TRBD1
CAISELGQVSGELFF
TGTGCCATCAGTGAACTAGGACAGGTCTCCGGGGAGCTGTTTTTT
>TRBV7-6|.|TRBJ2-3|.
CASSLGLLTYTDTQYF
TGTGCCAGCAGCTTAGGGTTGCTCACTTACACAGATACGCAGTATTTT
>TRBV19|.|TRBJ2-4|.
CASSTLTDSLIKNIQYF
TGTGCCAGTAGTACCCTCACAGACTCTTTGATCAAAAACATTCAGTACTTC
>TRBV5-1|.|TRBJ2-5|.
CASSPRVREETQYF
TGCGCCAGCAGCCCCAGGGTGAGAGAAGAGACCCAGTACTTC
>TRBV14|.|TRBJ2-7|.
CASSPYLYGEQYF
TGTGCCAGCAGCCCATACCTGTACGGCGAGCAGTACTTC
>TRBV18|.|TRBJ2-7|TRBD2
CASSLKTSGRAGVYEQYF
TGTGCCAGCTCACTAAAGACTAGCGGGAGGGCCGGGGTCTACGAGCAGTACTTC
>TRBV30|.|TRBJ2-1|TRBD2
CAWSVGTSGRAGEQFF
TGTGCCTGGAGTGTAGGAACTAGCGGGAGGGCAGGTGAGCAGTTCTTC
>TRBV30|.|TRBJ1-1|.
CACRRGGSPNTEAFF
TGTGCCTGTAGACGGGGGGGCAGTCCCAACACTGAAGCTTTCTTT
>TRBV28|.|TRBJ1-2|TRBD1
CASKTSGQGVNYGYTF
TGTGCCAGCAAAACCTCGGGACAGGGGGTTAACTATGGCTACACCTTC
>TRBV28|few|TRBJ1-1|.
CASSLGQSWTEAFF
TGTGCCAGCAGTTTGGGGCAATCGTGGACTGAAGCTTTCTTT
>TRBV7-6|.|TRBJ2-5|.
CASSLRLGGQETQYF
TGTGCCAGCAGCCTAAGGTTAGGAGGACAAGAGACCCAGTACTTC
>TRBV7-9|.|TRBJ2-5|.
CASSLQETQYF
TGTGCCAGCTCTTTACAAGAGACCCAGTACTTC
>TRBV2|.|TRBJ2-3|TRBD2
CASSPSGLSPDTQYF
TGTGCCAGCAGCCCCTCGGGACTATCCCCAGATACGCAGTATTTT
>TRBV4-1|.|TRBJ2-7|.
CASSQVWDWSSEQYF
TGCGCCAGCAGCCAAGTTTGGGACTGGAGCTCCGAGCAGTACTTC
>TRBV4-1|.|TRBJ2-7|.
CASSQDPDGVWEQYF
TGCGCCAGCAGCCAAGACCCTGACGGAGTGTGGGAGCAGTACTTC
>TRBV2|.|TRBJ2-5|TRBD2
CASSPGLAGGPETQYF
TGTGCCAGCAGTCCGGGACTAGCGGGAGGGCCTGAGACCCAGTACTTC
>TRBV2|.|TRBJ2-7|TRBD2
CASSSVGGRVYEQYF
TGTGCCAGCAGTTCCGTCGGCGGGAGAGTCTACGAGCAGTACTTC
>TRBV5-4|once|TRBJ1-4|TRBD1
CASNRDRGEKLFF
TGTGCCAGCAACCGGGACAGGGGAGAAAAACTGTTTTTT
>TRBV5-1|.|TRBJ2-1|TRBD2
CASSLTSGSINEQFF
TGCGCCAGCAGCTTGACTAGCGGGAGTATCAATGAGCAGTTCTTC
>TRBV5-1|.|TRBJ1-4|.
CASSLDGRTNEKLFF
TGCGCCAGCAGCTTGGATGGCAGAACTAATGAAAAACTGTTTTTT
>TRBV4-1|.|TRBJ2-3|TRBD2
CASSPVGTRTRSTDTQYF
TGCGCCAGCAGCCCCGTCGGGACTAGAACCCGGAGTACAGATACGCAGTATTTT